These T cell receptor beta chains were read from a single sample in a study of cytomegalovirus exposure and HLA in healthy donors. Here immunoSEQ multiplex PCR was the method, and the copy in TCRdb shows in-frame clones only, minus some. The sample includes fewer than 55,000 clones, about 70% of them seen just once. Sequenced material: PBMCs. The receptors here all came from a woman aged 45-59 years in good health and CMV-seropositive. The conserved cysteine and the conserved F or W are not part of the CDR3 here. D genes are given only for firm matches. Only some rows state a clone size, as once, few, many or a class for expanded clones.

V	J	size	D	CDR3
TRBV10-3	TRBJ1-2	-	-	AISALQGSEGYT
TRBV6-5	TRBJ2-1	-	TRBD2	ASRTPGGHWNEQF
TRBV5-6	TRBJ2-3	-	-	ASSLSRQDTQY
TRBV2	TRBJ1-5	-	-	ASSVERGNQPQH
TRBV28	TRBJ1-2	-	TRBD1	ASSLGQVYGYT
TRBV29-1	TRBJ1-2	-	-	SVEEETAYGYT
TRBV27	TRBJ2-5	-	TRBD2	ASSLAGVYQETQY
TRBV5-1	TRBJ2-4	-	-	ASPGKNIQY
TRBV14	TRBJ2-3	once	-	ASSQDSYTDTQY
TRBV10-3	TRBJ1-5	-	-	AIKGEQWPQH
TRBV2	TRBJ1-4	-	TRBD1	ASGPQGRSEKLF
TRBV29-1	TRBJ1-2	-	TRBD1	SVLGQTYGYT
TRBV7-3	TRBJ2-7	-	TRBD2	ASSLGAGGPYEQY
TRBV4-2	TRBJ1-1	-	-	ASSQDRERRVDTEAF
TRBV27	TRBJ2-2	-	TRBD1	ASSRGQGDTGELF
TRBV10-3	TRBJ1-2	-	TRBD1	AIQGADYGYT
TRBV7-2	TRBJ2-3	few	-	ASSFLASTDTQY
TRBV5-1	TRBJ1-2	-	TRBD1	ASSLDSRTGGSYGYT
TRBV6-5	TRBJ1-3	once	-	ASRGRQGGGNTIY
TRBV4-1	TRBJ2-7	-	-	ASSQGSGLQSYEQY
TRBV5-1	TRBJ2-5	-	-	ASSLLQETQY
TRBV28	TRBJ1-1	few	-	ASSLSGVAEAF
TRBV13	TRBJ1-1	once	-	ASSLTGNTEAF
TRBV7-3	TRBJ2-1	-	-	ASSFSSSNEQF
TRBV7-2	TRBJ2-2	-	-	ASSLRGNTGELF
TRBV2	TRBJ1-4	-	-	ASSLEKLF
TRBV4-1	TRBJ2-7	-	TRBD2	ASSQGISSAGVSYEQY
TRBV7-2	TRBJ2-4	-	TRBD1	ASSSGQGKNIQY
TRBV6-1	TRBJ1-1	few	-	ASSAGVKAEAF
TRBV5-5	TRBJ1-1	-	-	ASSLGVGGTEAF
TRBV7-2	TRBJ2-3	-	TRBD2	ASSSTRTSGGMDTQY
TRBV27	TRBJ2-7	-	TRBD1	ACPGTGLPYEQY
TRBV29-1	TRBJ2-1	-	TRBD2	SVERGLAEQF
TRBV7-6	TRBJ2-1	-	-	ASSKSSEQF
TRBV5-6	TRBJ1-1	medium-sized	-	ASSGAGLVEAF
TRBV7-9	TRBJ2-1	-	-	ASSSFPSRSSYNEQF
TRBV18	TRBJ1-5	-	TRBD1	ASSPERPDRVYQPQH
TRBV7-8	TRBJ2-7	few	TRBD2	ASSLVTSGSREQY
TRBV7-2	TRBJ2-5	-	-	ASSLAFMLETQY
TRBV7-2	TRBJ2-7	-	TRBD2	ASSQGLADLVEQY